This T cell receptor (beta chain) was obtained from a study of cytomegalovirus exposure and HLA in healthy donors. Looking at the study overall: As an earlier analysis found, 180 million or so T cells yielded about 120 million unique TCR beta sequences.

The study, taken as a whole, reports: Most TCRs appeared rarely, but some public TCRs recurred in many donors.

Primers for the PCR totalled 60 Vbeta and 13 Jbeta. Repertoires were generated with immunoSEQ multiplex PCR, while TCRdb's copy carries only in-frame clones and drops some. The table shows around 85,000 clones, with roughly 78% occurring only once. On this clone: Its antigen is undetermined.

CDR1 and CDR2 from the germline V gene are SGHRS and YFSETQ. This CDR3 is 15 amino acids long. V lost 4 bases to trimming and J lost 3 bases, with 17 bases between them. Healthy bone marrow donors made up the cohort. Sequencing was performed on PBMCs. The J gene is TRBJ2-7, the V gene TRBV5-1; D might be TRBD2 (5 bases). This TCR derives from a man aged 25 to 40 in good health and CMV-seronegative. The CDR3 nucleotides read TGCGCCAGCAGCGGCCAACCGGGAAACTACTACGAGCAGTACTTC. It yields the protein CASSGQPGNYYEQYF.